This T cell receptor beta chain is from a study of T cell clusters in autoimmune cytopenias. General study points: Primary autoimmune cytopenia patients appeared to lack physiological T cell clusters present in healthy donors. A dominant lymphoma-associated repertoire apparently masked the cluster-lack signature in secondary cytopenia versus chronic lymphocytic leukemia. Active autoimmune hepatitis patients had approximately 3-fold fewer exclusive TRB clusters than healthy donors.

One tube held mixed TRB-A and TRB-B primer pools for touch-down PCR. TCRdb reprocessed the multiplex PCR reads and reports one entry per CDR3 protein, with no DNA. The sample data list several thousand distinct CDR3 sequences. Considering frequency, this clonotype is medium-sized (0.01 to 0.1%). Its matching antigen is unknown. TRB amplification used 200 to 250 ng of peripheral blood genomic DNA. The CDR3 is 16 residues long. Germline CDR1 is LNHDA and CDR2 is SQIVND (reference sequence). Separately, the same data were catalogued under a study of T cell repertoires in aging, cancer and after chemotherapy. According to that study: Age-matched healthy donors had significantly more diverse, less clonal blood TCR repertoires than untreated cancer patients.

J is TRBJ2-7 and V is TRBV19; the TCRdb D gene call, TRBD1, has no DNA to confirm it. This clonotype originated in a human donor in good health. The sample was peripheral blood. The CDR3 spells CASSIGSGAAIYEQYF.